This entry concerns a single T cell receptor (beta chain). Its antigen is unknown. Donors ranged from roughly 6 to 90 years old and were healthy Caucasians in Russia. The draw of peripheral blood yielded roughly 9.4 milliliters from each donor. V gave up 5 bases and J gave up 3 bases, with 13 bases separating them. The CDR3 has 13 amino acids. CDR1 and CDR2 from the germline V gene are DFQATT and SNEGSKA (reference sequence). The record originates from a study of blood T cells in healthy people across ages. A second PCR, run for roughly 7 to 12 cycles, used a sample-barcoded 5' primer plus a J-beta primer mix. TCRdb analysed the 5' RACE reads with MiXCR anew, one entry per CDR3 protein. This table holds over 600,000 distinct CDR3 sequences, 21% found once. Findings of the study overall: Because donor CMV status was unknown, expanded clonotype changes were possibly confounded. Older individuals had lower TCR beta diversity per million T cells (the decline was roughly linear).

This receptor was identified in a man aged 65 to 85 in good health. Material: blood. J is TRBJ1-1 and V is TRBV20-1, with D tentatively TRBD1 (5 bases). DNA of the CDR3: TGCAGTGCTCGATCAGGGTTTGACACTGAAGCTTTCTTT. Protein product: CSARSGFDTEAFF.